This T cell receptor (beta chain) is drawn from a study of T cells expressing NK-cell markers. In the study overall: Sorted T-cell subsets CD3+CD56+NKG2C+, CD3+CD56+NKG2C- and CD3+CD56-NKG2C+ were TCR beta-sequenced. One of eight sequenced donors was HCMV-seronegative; the other seven were seropositive.

Beta-chain TCR cDNA was generated via 5'RACE template switching with UMIs. TCRdb reworked the 5' RACE reads into one entry per CDR3 protein, no DNA. The listing contains hundreds of thousands of distinct CDR3 sequences. Sequenced material: blood T cells: a sorted CD56 or NKG2C T cell subset, CD4+ or CD8+ T cells, or bulk PBMC T cells (not recorded which). This clonotype originated in a man aged 18-70 years in good health.

CDR3 protein: CASSWQGQANTGELFF. The rearrangement joins TRBV5-1 to TRBJ2-2; TCRdb picks TRBD2, but there is no DNA to check that call. There are 16 residues in the CDR3. CDR1 SGHRS and CDR2 YFSETQ come from the germline V gene. The complete variable domain, with remaining parts taken from reference TRBV5-1 and TRBJ2-2, reads KAGVTQTPRYLIKTRGQQVTLSCSPISGHRSVSWYQQTPGQGLQFLFEYFSETQRNKGNFPGRFSGRQFSNSRSEMNVSTLELGDSALYLCASSWQGQANTGELFFGEGSRLTVL.